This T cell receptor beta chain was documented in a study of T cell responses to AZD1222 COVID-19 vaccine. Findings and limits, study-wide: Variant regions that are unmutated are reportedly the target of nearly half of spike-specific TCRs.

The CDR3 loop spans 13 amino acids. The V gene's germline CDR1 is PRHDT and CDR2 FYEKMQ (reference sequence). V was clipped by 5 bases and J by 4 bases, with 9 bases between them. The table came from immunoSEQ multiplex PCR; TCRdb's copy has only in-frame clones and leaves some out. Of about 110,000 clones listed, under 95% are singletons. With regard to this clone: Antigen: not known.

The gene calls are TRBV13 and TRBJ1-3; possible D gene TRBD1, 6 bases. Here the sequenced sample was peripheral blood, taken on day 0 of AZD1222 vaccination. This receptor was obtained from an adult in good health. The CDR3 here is CASSHGQGNTIYF. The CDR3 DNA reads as TGTGCCAGCAGCCACGGACAGGGAAACACCATATATTTT.